This is a list of T cell receptor beta chains from one sample in a study of identical twins. MiXCR, run by TCRdb on the 5' RACE reads, gives a single entry per CDR3 protein. This sample has 300,000 to 400,000 distinct CDR3 sequences, with around 9.7% found just once. Input material: naive T cells sorted from blood. The receptors come from a woman between 50 and 59 years old in good health. CDR3s include the opening cysteine and the closing phenylalanine or tryptophan. Fields, in order: CDR3 DNA, CDR3 protein, D gene, J gene, CDR3 length, clone size, V gene. The D gene is left open where the match is weak. Clone size is stated in some rows and not others, as once, few, many or a class when expanded.

TGTGCCAGCAGCCCCCCCCTCGGGGAGCTGTTTTTT CASSPPLGELFF . TRBJ2-2 12 . TRBV6-2/TRBV6-3
TGTGCCACTAGCGGGAGACCCAATGAGCAGTTCTTC CATSGRPNEQFF TRBD2 TRBJ2-1 12 . TRBV15
TGTGCCGCGTCGGGACATTTAAACACCGGGGAGCTGTTTTTT CAASGHLNTGELFF . TRBJ2-2 14 few TRBV24-1
TGTGCCAGTAGGGCGGCAGCCCTACGGAACACTGAAGCTTTCTTT CASRAAALRNTEAFF . TRBJ1-1 15 few TRBV19
TGTGCCACCAGTGATCCGTGGACATCCCAGGGGGATACGCAGTATTTT CATSDPWTSQGDTQYF . TRBJ2-3 16 . TRBV24-1
TGTGCCAGCAGTACTGGGCTAGCGGACTCCTACAATGAGCAGTTCTTC CASSTGLADSYNEQFF TRBD2 TRBJ2-1 16 . TRBV27
TGCAGCGTCGAGGGGGACGAAAACATTCAGTACTTC CSVEGDENIQYF . TRBJ2-4 12 many TRBV29-1
TGCAGTGTCGACGAACTAGCGGGGAGAGATTACGACAATGAGCAGTTCTTC CSVDELAGRDYDNEQFF TRBD2 TRBJ2-1 17 few TRBV20-1
TGTGCCAGCAGCTTGAGGCAGTTGAACACTGAAGCTTTCTTT CASSLRQLNTEAFF . TRBJ1-1 14 . TRBV5-6
TGTGCCAGCAAGGACTCGGCGGTGTGGAACACTGAAGCTTTCTTT CASKDSAVWNTEAFF . TRBJ1-1 15 . TRBV3-1
TGTGCCAGCAGTACAGGGTTCAATCAGCCCCAGCATTTT CASSTGFNQPQHF . TRBJ1-5 13 many TRBV6-5
TGCAGTGCTAGGGGGGCAGGGGGCCCTCACCAAGAGACCCAGTACTTC CSARGAGGPHQETQYF TRBD1 TRBJ2-5 16 many TRBV20-1
TGCGCCAGCAGCCAGGGGGAACTATCTTCTGGGGCCAACGTCCTGACTTTC CASSQGELSSGANVLTF . TRBJ2-6 17 . TRBV4-1
TGCAGTGCGAGAAAGGGCCCCGTTAACTATGGCTACACCTTC CSARKGPVNYGYTF . TRBJ1-2 14 . TRBV20-1
TGTGCCAGCAGCTACTTAGGACGGCTAGCGGGAGGACCATCCTCCCACGAGCAGTACTTC CASSYLGRLAGGPSSHEQYF TRBD2 TRBJ2-7 20 many TRBV13
TGCAGCTCACAGGGGCCCCACACAGATACGCAGTATTTT CSSQGPHTDTQYF TRBD1 TRBJ2-3 13 . TRBV20-1
TGCAGTGCTAGAGATGTTGGCAGGGCGGACAATCAGCCCCAGCATTTT CSARDVGRADNQPQHF . TRBJ1-5 16 . TRBV20-1
TGTGCCAGCAGGTTGTCAGGGGCCTACGAGCAGTACTTC CASRLSGAYEQYF . TRBJ2-7 13 many TRBV21-1
TGCAGCGTTGCAGGTTTGGACAGACTAGAGACCCAGTACTTC CSVAGLDRLETQYF . TRBJ2-5 14 many TRBV29-1
TGCGCCAGCAGCTTGGATACAGGAGGAAACACCATATATTTT CASSLDTGGNTIYF . TRBJ1-3 14 many TRBV5-1
TGTGCCAGCAGCCTTCGGGGAAGACAGGGGGTTTCCGTCCTCGTGACCCAGTACTTC CASSLRGRQGVSVLVTQYF TRBD1 TRBJ2-5 19 few TRBV3-1
TGTGCCAGCACGGGACGCGATGAAAAACTGTTTTTT CASTGRDEKLFF . TRBJ1-4 12 few TRBV7-9
TGTGCCACCAGCAGAGTCACGGGAGGGGGCACCGGGGAGCTGTTTTTT CATSRVTGGGTGELFF TRBD2 TRBJ2-2 16 . TRBV15
TGTGCCTGGTTCACGTTCTCCTACAATGAGCAGTTCTTC CAWFTFSYNEQFF . TRBJ2-1 13 . TRBV30
TGCAGCGTTGACAGGCGATTGAACACTGAAGCTTTCTTT CSVDRRLNTEAFF . TRBJ1-1 13 many TRBV29-1
TGTGCCAGCAGCCAAACGGGACTTGACCAGTTCTTC CASSQTGLDQFF . TRBJ2-1 12 . TRBV14
TGTGCTAGTGGTTCAGGGACAGGGGTAGACGAGCAGTACTTC CASGSGTGVDEQYF TRBD1 TRBJ2-7 14 few TRBV12-5
TGTGCCAGCAGTGAAGAGGGGACTTCTTACGAGCAGTACTTC CASSEEGTSYEQYF . TRBJ2-7 14 few TRBV6-1
TGCGCCAGCAGCCAAGACGACTCCGGAGTCTCCTACGAGCAGTACTTC CASSQDDSGVSYEQYF . TRBJ2-7 16 many TRBV4-1
TGTGCCAGCAGTGAGCTTGGATGGGCTGAAGCTTTCTTT CASSELGWAEAFF . TRBJ1-1 13 many TRBV25-1
TGCGCCAGCAGACCCGAGACAGGGGGTAATTCACCCCTCCACTTT CASRPETGGNSPLHF TRBD1 TRBJ1-6 15 . TRBV5-1
TGTGCCACCAGTGATGTAGCCAGCGGCGAAGAGACCCAGTACTTC CATSDVASGEETQYF . TRBJ2-5 15 . TRBV24-1
TGTGCCAGCAGTTACTCGGGACTAGCGGGAGGCAATGAGCAGTTCTTC CASSYSGLAGGNEQFF TRBD2 TRBJ2-1 16 few TRBV6-5
TGTGCCAGCAGCTTACCAACGGGACAGGAGTGGGAAAAACTGTTTTTT CASSLPTGQEWEKLFF TRBD1 TRBJ1-4 16 many TRBV7-2
TGTGCCAGCAGCGGTTACGGCGGTTACAATGAGCAGTTCTTC CASSGYGGYNEQFF . TRBJ2-1 14 . TRBV7-3
TGTGCCAGCAGCCAAGATAGGGGTGCGTTTTTGTTCTTC CASSQDRGAFLFF . TRBJ2-1 13 . TRBV16
TGTGCCAGCAGATCGGGGGGGAGGATCTCCTACAATGAGCAGTTCTTC CASRSGGRISYNEQFF TRBD2 TRBJ2-1 16 . TRBV12-3/TRBV12-4
TGTGCCAGCAGTTTAGGTGGGGACAGGGGGCGAAAACTGTTTTTT CASSLGGDRGRKLFF TRBD1 TRBJ1-4 15 many TRBV12-3/TRBV12-4
TGTGCCAGCAGCCCCCAGTCCGGCAGGGCTCCTGAAGCTTTCTTT CASSPQSGRAPEAFF . TRBJ1-1 15 few TRBV11-1
TGCGCCAGCAGTTTGGATCCAGGCGGCGCTGTATTAGAAAAACTGTTTTTT CASSLDPGGAVLEKLFF . TRBJ1-4 17 few TRBV5-1
TGCAGTGCTAGATCCGTGGTAGGGGACAATCAGCCCCAGCATTTT CSARSVVGDNQPQHF . TRBJ1-5 15 . TRBV20-1
TGCGCCAGCAGCGGAACAGGGGAGGTTGGCTACACCTTC CASSGTGEVGYTF TRBD1 TRBJ1-2 13 few TRBV5-1
TGTGCCAGCAGCCCAATACAGGACCATCGCTATGGCTACACCTTC CASSPIQDHRYGYTF . TRBJ1-2 15 few TRBV12-3/TRBV12-4
TGTGCCAGCGGACTAGGGGGGGCCAAAAACATTCAGTACTTC CASGLGGAKNIQYF . TRBJ2-4 14 . TRBV6-1
TGTGCCAGCAGGACCAGAACCGGGGAGCTGTTTTTT CASRTRTGELFF . TRBJ2-2 12 many TRBV28
TGTGCCAGCAGCCCAAGAAGACAGGGAAATATCTATTCACCCCTCCACTTT CASSPRRQGNIYSPLHF TRBD1 TRBJ1-6 17 . TRBV12-3/TRBV12-4
TGTGCCAGCAGCCGAACCGGGACAGGGGTAGTCGATGAGCAGTTCTTC CASSRTGTGVVDEQFF TRBD1 TRBJ2-1 16 many TRBV7-2